Below are 10 T cell receptor beta chains sequenced from a single sample in a study of blood T cell repertoires in COVID-19. Sequencing was performed with immunoSEQ multiplex PCR; in TCRdb, only in-frame clones are kept and a portion is missing. The profile shows 450,000 to 500,000 clones, approximately 83% of them singletons. Sequenced sample: peripheral blood. All receptors derive from a human donor in a cohort sampled during active COVID-19.

V and J are TRBV5-1 and TRBJ2-3, with 8 nucleotides matching TRBD1. This CDR3 spans 17 amino acids. CDR1 is SGHRS, CDR2 YFSETQ, per germline. J gave up 3 bases and V 0 bases, and 9 bases lay outside the gene matches. CDR3 DNA sequence: TGCGCCAGCAGCTTGGTTGCCGGGACAGGTATGACAGATACGCAGTATTTT. The encoded protein is CASSLVAGTGMTDTQYF.

The genes are TRBV4-1 and TRBJ1-2; a possible D gene is TRBD1 (5 bases). This CDR3 comprises 14 residues. The germline V gene has CDR1 MGHRA and CDR2 YSYEKL. V was cut by 0 bases and J by 4 bases, with 9 bases left in between. CDR3 sequence (DNA): TGCGCCAGCAGCCAAGATCAGGGCACCTATGGCTACACCTTC. It encodes CASSQDQGTYGYTF.

V usage is TRBV7-9 and J usage is TRBJ2-1; 13 bases line up with TRBD2. The V gene end was trimmed by 5 bases and the J gene end by 8 bases; junction bases not matched to a gene: 12. Per the germline V gene, CDR1 is SEHNR and CDR2 is FQNEAQ (reference sequence). The CDR3 extends over 17 amino acids. The CDR3 is CASSGTSGRAIEYEQFF. CDR3 coding DNA: TGTGCCAGCAGCGGAACTAGCGGGAGGGCCATTGAATATGAGCAGTTCTTC.

V is TRBV5-1 and J is TRBJ1-4; 9 bases fit TRBD1. This CDR3 contains 17 residues. Germline CDR1 and CDR2: SGHRS and YFSETQ. The junction had 5 bases not matched to a gene; V was cut back by 2 bases and J by 0 bases. The CDR3 DNA follows: TGCGCCAGCAGCTTAACAGGGGGCCCCGCAACTAATGAAAAACTGTTTTTT. Protein product: CASSLTGGPATNEKLFF.

The chain links TRBV5-1 to TRBJ1-3; TRBD1 agrees at 9 bases. The J segment lost 0 bases and the V segment lost 3 bases, leaving 7 bases of the junction unmatched. This CDR3 comprises 17 residues. The V gene's germline CDR1 is SGHRS and CDR2 YFSETQ. Written as DNA, the CDR3 is TGCGCCAGCAGCTGGGGGGACAGGGCCCGCTCTGGAAACACCATATATTTT. Translation gives CASSWGDRARSGNTIYF.

The chain joins TRBV28 to TRBJ2-3; 8 positions agree with TRBD1. The CDR3 is made up of 13 amino acids. Germline trimming cut 11 bases from V and 0 bases from J; bases unmatched to any gene: 4. Per germline, CDR1 MDHEN and CDR2 SYDVKM. CDR3 sequence reads: CASQGDSTDTQYF. The CDR3 DNA reads TGTGCCTCACAGGGGGATAGCACAGATACGCAGTATTTT.

V is TRBV6-5 and J is TRBJ2-7, with D possibly TRBD1 on 5 matching bases. V was trimmed by 6 bases and J by 2 bases, leaving 11 bases between them. Germline V gene lookup returns CDR1 MNHEY and CDR2 SVGAGI. The CDR3 sequence is 13 residues long. The CDR3 DNA reads TGTGCCAGCAGAGTGACAGCCACCTACGAGCAGTACTTC. Protein product: CASRVTATYEQYF.

The chain uses TRBV19 and TRBJ2-3, with 8 bases lining up with TRBD2. Germline CDR1 and CDR2: LNHDA and SQIVND (reference sequence). The CDR3 consists of 13 residues. J lost 1 base, V lost 7 bases, and 1 base had no gene match. CDR3 sequence reads: CASNGGGTDTQYF. CDR3 nucleotides: TGTGCCAGTAACGGGGGGGGCACAGATACGCAGTATTTT.

The chain links TRBV6-1 to TRBJ1-1, with D perhaps TRBD1 (5 bases). The CDR3 spans 14 residues. V lost 3 bases, J lost 0 bases, and 8 bases lay in between. CDR1 and CDR2 from the germline V gene are MNHNS and SASEGT. The CDR3 spells CASSDQGMNTEAFF. The CDR3 DNA reads as TGTGCCAGCAGTGATCAGGGTATGAACACTGAAGCTTTCTTT.

This chain joins TRBV24-1 and TRBJ2-1, with no clear D. CDR1 and CDR2 (germline): KGHDR, SFDVKD. The CDR3 length is 12 residues. Between the trimmed V and J ends, which lost 1 base and 9 bases, there was a span of 6 bases. CDR3 amino acids: CATSDLAGEQFF. The CDR3 DNA follows: TGTGCCACCAGTGATTTAGCTGGTGAGCAGTTCTTC.